The clone carrying this T cell receptor (beta chain) was recorded at least ten times. Its antigen remains unknown. This entry comes from a study of CD8 T cells in ankylosing spondylitis. Points from the study as a whole: Apparently characteristic of ankylosing spondylitis blood was a TCR beta motif (about eight highly homologous variants).

This CDR3 has 16 amino acids. The V and J ends lost 0 bases and 0 bases respectively, with 10 bases between them. Per the germline V gene, CDR1 is SGHRS and CDR2 is YFSETQ. A single record per CDR3 protein comes from TCRdb applying MiXCR to the 5' RACE reads. This table has 130,000 or so distinct CDR3 sequences, around 7% appearing once. The sample was blood, either unsorted or a sorted T cell fraction (not recorded which). The receptor was derived from a male donor with ankylosing spondylitis or in good health (not recorded which). The V gene is TRBV5-1, the J gene TRBJ1-5, with unresolved D. CDR3 amino acids: CASSLVQALSNQPQHF. DNA for the CDR3: TGCGCCAGCAGCTTGGTGCAGGCACTTAGCAATCAGCCCCAGCATTTT.